These T cell receptor beta chains were read from a single sample in a study of blood T cells in healthy people across ages. TCRdb analysed the 5' RACE reads with MiXCR anew, one entry per CDR3 protein. The data hold about 1,500,000 distinct CDR3 sequences, with 35% to 45% observed a single time. What was sequenced was blood. These receptors all come from a woman aged 18-29 years in good health. Both conserved end residues are part of each CDR3. Each record gives: CDR3 protein, CDR3 DNA, J gene, clone size, V gene, D gene. The D gene is left open where the match is weak. Some rows mark clone size as missing; the rest say once, few, many or name a class of expanded clone.

cdr3_aa: CASSQGDSTYEQYF
cdr3_nt: TGCGCCAGCAGCCAGGGGGACAGTACCTACGAGCAGTACTTC
j_call: TRBJ2-7
clone_size: .
v_call: TRBV4-1
d_call: TRBD1

cdr3_aa: CSATGQPGAVDTQYF
cdr3_nt: TGCAGTGCTACCGGACAGCCTGGGGCGGTAGATACGCAGTATTTT
j_call: TRBJ2-3
clone_size: few
v_call: TRBV20-1
d_call: .

cdr3_aa: CARTGTGQDSSTDTQYF
cdr3_nt: TGTGCCCGAACCGGGACAGGGCAGGACTCTAGCACAGATACGCAGTATTTT
j_call: TRBJ2-3
clone_size: few
v_call: TRBV30
d_call: TRBD1

cdr3_aa: CASSQPRSTDTQYF
cdr3_nt: TGTGCCAGCAGCCAACCCAGGTCAACAGATACGCAGTATTTT
j_call: TRBJ2-3
clone_size: few
v_call: TRBV3-1
d_call: .

cdr3_aa: CASSLGQEQETQFF
cdr3_nt: TGTGCCAGCAGCTTAGGACAGGAACAAGAGACCCAGTTCTTC
j_call: TRBJ2-1
clone_size: .
v_call: TRBV11-2
d_call: .

cdr3_aa: CVSSPRPEPNEQFF
cdr3_nt: TGTGTCAGCAGCCCCCGACCCGAGCCCAATGAGCAGTTCTTC
j_call: TRBJ2-1
clone_size: .
v_call: TRBV9
d_call: .

cdr3_aa: CASIEKVWAADNEQFF
cdr3_nt: TGTGCCAGCATCGAAAAGGTCTGGGCGGCCGACAATGAGCAGTTCTTC
j_call: TRBJ2-1
clone_size: few
v_call: TRBV12-3/TRBV12-4
d_call: .

cdr3_aa: CASILTGPGDTQYF
cdr3_nt: TGTGCCAGCATCCTAACTGGCCCGGGAGATACGCAGTATTTT
j_call: TRBJ2-3
clone_size: .
v_call: TRBV12-3/TRBV12-4
d_call: .

cdr3_aa: CASSAIPQGAGANVLTF
cdr3_nt: TGCGCCAGCAGCGCGATACCACAGGGTGCTGGGGCCAACGTCCTGACTTTC
j_call: TRBJ2-6
clone_size: .
v_call: TRBV5-1
d_call: .

cdr3_aa: CASSKIRQADTQYF
cdr3_nt: TGTGCCAGCAGCAAAATCCGACAGGCAGATACGCAGTATTTT
j_call: TRBJ2-3
clone_size: once
v_call: TRBV3-1
d_call: .

cdr3_aa: CASCPSAGGRKEWGYTF
cdr3_nt: TGTGCCAGCTGTCCCTCTGCCGGGGGGAGGAAAGAATGGGGCTACACCTTC
j_call: TRBJ1-2
clone_size: .
v_call: TRBV9
d_call: .

cdr3_aa: CASSEALGRIYGYTF
cdr3_nt: TGTGCCAGCAGTGAAGCGCTGGGACGGATATATGGCTACACCTTC
j_call: TRBJ1-2
clone_size: .
v_call: TRBV6-1
d_call: .

cdr3_aa: CAISESTGVGYGYTF
cdr3_nt: TGTGCCATCAGTGAGTCGACGGGGGTGGGCTATGGCTACACCTTC
j_call: TRBJ1-2
clone_size: few
v_call: TRBV10-3
d_call: .

cdr3_aa: CASSLVGQSYGYTF
cdr3_nt: TGTGCCAGCAGCTTAGTGGGACAGAGCTATGGCTACACCTTC
j_call: TRBJ1-2
clone_size: few
v_call: TRBV7-9
d_call: TRBD1

cdr3_aa: CASSWGGVSNQPQHF
cdr3_nt: TGTGCCAGCAGTTGGGGCGGGGTTAGCAATCAGCCCCAGCATTTT
j_call: TRBJ1-5
clone_size: .
v_call: TRBV28
d_call: .